The 25 T cell receptor beta chains presented below share a single source sample, sequenced in a study of blood T cell repertoires in COVID-19. Measured with immunoSEQ multiplex PCR; TCRdb has only the in-frame clones, and not every one. This sample yields 290,000 or so clones, of which roughly 90% are seen a single time; roughly 1.1% belongs to the top ten. Specimen: PBMCs or T cells enriched from blood (not recorded which). These receptors came from a woman in her thirties who had recovered from COVID-19.

This sequence joins TRBV3-1 (or the pseudogene TRBV3-2) and TRBJ2-2; possible D gene TRBD1, 7 bases. Germline V gene lookup returns CDR1 LGHDT and CDR2 YNNKEL (reference sequence). Trimming took off 3 bases at V and 4 bases at J, with 9 bases between the two ends. CDR3 length: 14 amino acids. The CDR3 coding sequence is TGTGCCAGCAGCCAGCGGGACAGCACCGGGGAGCTGTTTTTT. This encodes CASSQRDSTGELFF.

Points on this clone: This same CDR3 is encoded by further DNA sequences in the sample. This chain links TRBV5-4 with TRBJ1-2; 8 nucleotides agree with TRBD1. This CDR3 contains 15 residues. Losses at the gene ends were 2 bases for V and 0 bases for J; bases not matched to a gene: 3. CDR1 SGHNT and CDR2 YYREEE come from the germline V gene (reference sequence). CDR3 nucleotides: TGTGCCAGCAGCTTTGGGACAGGCGCTAACTATGGCTACACCTTC. Protein sequence: CASSFGTGANYGYTF.

The J gene is TRBJ2-2, the V gene TRBV5-1; 8 positions agree with TRBD2. The CDR3 is made up of 16 amino acids. Germline trimming cut 3 bases from V and 1 base from J; bases unmatched to any gene: 5. The germline V gene encodes CDR1 SGHRS and CDR2 YFSETQ. The chain's CDR3 is CASSSSGLQNTGELFF. Written as DNA, the CDR3 is TGCGCCAGCAGCTCTAGCGGGCTCCAGAACACCGGGGAGCTGTTTTTT.

The chain recombines TRBV6-6 with TRBJ1-2; weak D call: TRBD1 (6 bases). The CDR3 has 16 residues. V was clipped by 2 bases and J by 0 bases, with 13 bases between them. Germline values: CDR1 MNHNY, CDR2 SVGAGI (reference sequence). The CDR3 spells CASSYRDRTSNYGYTF. The CDR3 DNA sequence: TGTGCCAGCAGTTACCGAGACAGGACCTCTAACTATGGCTACACCTTC.

This clone appeared a single time. The CDR3 DNA reads as TGTGCCAGCAGTTTATTTTTAGGTTCTAGCGTCGAGCAGTACTTC. It translates to CASSLFLGSSVEQYF. This chain uses TRBV27 with TRBJ2-7; D might be TRBD2 (6 bases). The CDR3 is 15 residues long. V dropped 1 base and J dropped 6 bases, with 16 bases sitting between them. CDR1 is MNHEY and CDR2 is SMNVEV in the germline V gene (reference sequence).

The genes are TRBV9 and TRBJ1-6; D unresolved. Per the germline V gene, CDR1 is SGDLS and CDR2 is YYNGEE. Trimming took 0 bases from V and 5 from J, leaving 12 bases between them. The CDR3 runs to 16 residues. CDR3 protein: CASSVASTSNNSPLHF. The CDR3 DNA reads as TGTGCCAGCAGCGTAGCATCGACAAGTAATAATTCACCCCTCCACTTT.

The chain employs TRBV7-2 and TRBJ2-7, with D uncertain. Germline values: CDR1 SGHTA, CDR2 FQGNSA. CDR3 size: 11 residues. Trimming removed 5 bases at V and 7 bases at J, with 9 bases between. The CDR3 protein is CASSRLHEQYF. Here the CDR3 DNA reads TGTGCCAGCAGCCGATTACATGAGCAGTACTTC. Combining the CDR3 with reference TRBV7-2 and TRBJ2-7 gives the whole variable domain GAGVSQSPSNKVTEKGKDVELRCDPISGHTALYWYRQSLGQGLEFLIYFQGNSAPDKSGLPSDRFSAERTGGSVSTLTIQRTQQEDSAVYLCASSRLHEQYFGPGTRLTVT.

The V call is TRBV19, the J call TRBJ2-7; 9 bases fit TRBD1. Trimming cost V 4 bases and J 0 bases; bases outside gene matches: 4. CDR3 size: 15 residues. Germline CDR1 is LNHDA and CDR2 is SQIVND (reference sequence). CDR3 nucleotides: TGTGCCAGTAGTACCGGACAGGGGAACTCCTACGAGCAGTACTTC. Translated: CASSTGQGNSYEQYF.

This clone has a single count. The rearrangement joins TRBV9 to TRBJ1-4; 7 nucleotides align to TRBD1. The germline V gene has CDR1 SGDLS and CDR2 YYNGEE. This CDR3 comprises 14 residues. V shed 3 bases, J shed 3 bases, and the junction held 2 bases outside the gene matches. CDR3 sequence reads: CASSAGQPNEKLFF. In DNA, the CDR3 is TGTGCCAGCAGCGCGGGACAGCCTAATGAAAAACTGTTTTTT.

The chain joins TRBV28 to TRBJ1-1, with unresolved D. V shed 3 bases and J shed 7 bases, with 12 bases lying between them. The CDR3 has 13 residues. Germline lookup yields CDR1 MDHEN and CDR2 SYDVKM. CDR3 bases: TGTGCCAGCAGTTTTGGTAGGTCGGGTGAAGCTTTCTTT. The encoded protein is CASSFGRSGEAFF.

In this sample, this clone turned up a few times. CDR3 sequence reads: CASSLRFSGASQETQYF. CDR3 nucleotide sequence: TGTGCCAGCAGCTTGAGATTCAGCGGGGCCTCCCAAGAGACCCAGTACTTC. V and J are TRBV5-6 and TRBJ2-5; 7 nucleotides agree with TRBD2. V trimming: 1 base; J trimming: 1 base; junction bases outside the gene matches: 10. This CDR3 region has 17 residues. Germline assignment: CDR1 SGHDT and CDR2 YYEEEE.

The V gene is TRBV7-2, the J gene TRBJ2-2, with 8 bases lining up with TRBD2. Germline assignment: CDR1 SGHTA and CDR2 FQGNSA. With V trimmed by 5 bases and J by 4 bases, 6 bases remained unmatched. The CDR3 consists of 15 residues. In DNA, the CDR3 is TGTGCCAGCAGCCCAGCGGGAGTCAGCACCGGGGAGCTGTTTTTT. Protein product: CASSPAGVSTGELFF.

CDR3 DNA sequence: TGCAGTGCTAGTATGACTAGCGGGAGGCGTAACGTCAATGAGCAGTTCTTC. This translates into CSASMTSGRRNVNEQFF. The rearrangement links TRBV20-1 to TRBJ2-1, with TRBD2 matching over 13 bases. The germline CDR1 and CDR2 sequences are DFQATT and SNEGSKA (reference sequence). The CDR3 sequence is 17 residues long. V was clipped by 3 bases and J by 6 bases; unmatched bases: 11.

Turning to this clone: With a much larger clone just one base away, this may be a read error. Other nucleotide sequences from this sample produce the same CDR3. The chain links TRBV28 to TRBJ1-1; TRBD1 is a possible D gene (6 bases). V shed 3 bases and J shed 4 bases, with 12 bases lying between them. Germline assignment: CDR1 MDHEN and CDR2 SYDVKM. The CDR3 has 14 amino acids. The CDR3 region has the DNA TGTGCCAGCAGTTTGGGGGGGCGCGGCACTGAAGCTTTCTTT. This encodes CASSLGGRGTEAFF.

The chain's CDR3 is CASSEFGGDTQYF. CDR3 nucleotides: TGTGCCAGCAGTGAATTCGGCGGGGATACGCAGTATTTT. The chain couples TRBV25-1 to TRBJ2-3; D perhaps matches TRBD2 (5 bases). The germline V gene has CDR1 MGHDK and CDR2 SYGVNS. V dropped 1 base and J dropped 6 bases, with 8 bases sitting between them. The CDR3 is 13 residues long.

The gene calls are TRBV6-2 or TRBV6-3 and TRBJ1-5; no clear D. The germline CDR1 and CDR2 sequences are MNHEY and SVGEGT. The V and J ends lost 0 bases and 4 bases respectively, with 7 bases between them. This CDR3 is 14 amino acids long. The CDR3 DNA sequence: TGTGCCAGCAGTTACTCTCCCGGGAATCAGCCCCAGCATTTT. Residues: CASSYSPGNQPQHF.

The genes are TRBV7-6 and TRBJ2-7; 7 bases fit TRBD1. With 4 bases clipped from V and 3 bases from J, the junction kept 3 bases outside the gene matches. Germline V lookup: CDR1 SGHVS, CDR2 FNYEAQ. The CDR3 totals 13 residues. CDR3 bases: TGTGCCAGCAGCTCCGGGACAGACTACGAGCAGTACTTC. Amino acids: CASSSGTDYEQYF.

The chain couples TRBV28 to TRBJ1-5; TRBD1 matches at 7 bases. This CDR3 has 13 amino acids. The ends lost 5 bases at V and 6 bases at J; junction bases unmatched: 4. From germline, CDR1 is MDHEN and CDR2 SYDVKM. The CDR3 DNA is TGTGCCAGCAGTGATCGACAGGGTCAGCCCCAGCATTTT. Its protein is CASSDRQGQPQHF. Using reference TRBV28 and TRBJ1-5 for the parts outside the CDR3, the full variable domain is DVKVTQSSRYLVKRTGEKVFLECVQDMDHENMFWYRQDPGLGLRLIYFSYDVKMKEKGDIPEGYSVSREKKERFSLILESASTNQTSMYLCASSDRQGQPQHFGDGTRLSIL.

Here the CDR3 DNA reads TGTGCCTGGAGTGGGGGCGGGAGCACCTACGAGCAGTACTTC. This gives the protein CAWSGGGSTYEQYF. The chain joins TRBV30 to TRBJ2-7; 7 bases are a match to TRBD2. The CDR3 length is 14 residues. Germline trimming cut 1 base from V and 2 bases from J; bases unmatched to any gene: 5. CDR1 is GTSNPN, CDR2 SVGIG, per germline (reference sequence).

The rearrangement joins TRBV7-9 to TRBJ2-5; TRBD2 agrees at 16 bases. Germline V CDR1 and CDR2: SEHNR, FQNEAQ (reference sequence). There are 17 residues in the CDR3. J gave up 4 bases and V 5 bases, and 7 bases lay outside the gene matches. CDR3 coding DNA: TGTGCCAGCAGCCGTCCGGGACTAGCGGGAGGGGGAGAGACCCAGTACTTC. Its protein product is CASSRPGLAGGGETQYF.

V and J are TRBV7-9 and TRBJ2-7; 9 nucleotides align to TRBD1. CDR1 SEHNR and CDR2 FQNEAQ come from the germline V gene (reference sequence). Unmatched junction bases numbered 4, after V lost 5 bases and J lost 2 bases. The CDR3 is made up of 14 amino acids. In DNA, the CDR3 is TGTGCCAGCAGCCACCGGGACAGGGCCTACGAGCAGTACTTC. It is translated as CASSHRDRAYEQYF.

This rearrangement joins TRBV7-2 to TRBJ1-4; the match to TRBD1 covers 9 bases. Germline loops: CDR1 SGHTA, CDR2 FQGNSA. CDR3 length: 14 amino acids. Trimming took 3 bases from V and 7 from J; bases not matched to a gene: 3. The CDR3 DNA sequence: TGTGCCAGCAGCTTGGACAGGGGTTCTGAAAAACTGTTTTTT. As protein: CASSLDRGSEKLFF.

The genes are TRBV27 and TRBJ1-4; 8 bases are a match to TRBD1. The CDR3 runs 14 residues. The junction had 4 bases not matched to a gene; V was cut back by 6 bases and J by 4 bases. The germline gives CDR1 MNHEY, CDR2 SMNVEV (reference sequence). CDR3 in DNA: TGTGCCAGCAGATTGACAGGGGTTAATGAAAAACTGTTTTTT. This sequence encodes CASRLTGVNEKLFF.

The genes are TRBV7-3 and TRBJ2-1, with D possibly matching TRBD2 (5 bases). V lost 5 bases to trimming and J lost 8 bases, with 7 bases between them. This CDR3 spans 11 amino acids. CDR1 and CDR2 from the germline V gene are SGHTA and FQGTGA. The CDR3 spells CASSEGDEQFF. The CDR3 nucleotides read TGTGCCAGCAGCGAGGGCGATGAGCAGTTCTTC. Filled out from reference TRBV7-3 and TRBJ2-1, the complete variable domain reads GAGVSQTPSNKVTEKGKYVELRCDPISGHTALYWYRQSLGQGPEFLIYFQGTGAADDSGLPNDRFFAVRPEGSVSTLKIQRTERGDSAVYLCASSEGDEQFFGPGTRLTVL.

This chain links TRBV2 with TRBJ1-1, with D possibly TRBD1 on 6 matching bases. Germline CDR1 SNHLY, CDR2 FYNNEI. CDR3 length equals 14 residues. V lost 7 bases and J lost 8, with 20 bases in between. The CDR3 reads CASNGLGIDREAFF. CDR3 DNA sequence: TGTGCCAGCAATGGTTTGGGGATAGACAGGGAAGCTTTCTTT.